The clone carrying this T cell receptor beta chain appeared many times. Its cognate antigen is unknown. The ends lost 6 bases at V and 6 bases at J; junction bases unmatched: 7. In germline, CDR1 is DFQATT, CDR2 SNEGSKA (reference sequence). This CDR3 is built from 13 residues. The sample originates from a study of T cells after yellow fever vaccination. Study details: Those fractions that held only low numbers of cells were prepared using the SMART-Seq v4 Ultra Low Input RNA kit.

The TCR cDNA carried a universal primer site and UMIs from 5'RACE template switching. MiXCR, run by TCRdb on the 5' RACE reads, gives a single entry per CDR3 protein. Seen here are 200,000 or so distinct CDR3 sequences, roughly 6.2% observed once, and the top ten hold approximately 0.99%. Overall study findings and caveats: The appearance of a small share of clonotypes in both CD4 and CD8 compartments was observed. Most clones from primary vaccination resurfaced after the booster (around 95% CD4, 88% CD8).

The chain carries TRBV20-1 and TRBJ2-1; 8 nucleotides match TRBD1. This TCR was recovered from a man aged 25 to 40 who received the YFV17D yellow fever vaccine. Sequenced here: CD4+ T cells sorted from PBMCs, sampled on the day of the yellow fever booster vaccination. The CDR3 protein is CSAGQGARNEQFF. CDR3 in DNA: TGCAGTGCCGGGCAGGGGGCGCGCAATGAGCAGTTCTTC.